Listed below are T cell receptor beta chains from one sample, sequenced in a study of blood T cell repertoires in COVID-19. Profiled with immunoSEQ multiplex PCR; TCRdb holds only in-frame clones, not every one. The repertoire includes about 190,000 clones, almost 90% of them detected once, and 0.62% sits in the top ten. The sequenced material came from peripheral blood. Receptors originate from a man aged 45-65 years with acute or convalescent COVID-19. CDR3s leave out the opening cysteine and the closing phenylalanine or tryptophan. Some rows have no size entry. The others give once, few or many, or a class for an expanded clone.

clone_size v_call cdr3_length cdr3_aa
- TRBV2 12 ASRRTSQEETQY
- TRBV9 12 ASSVGREGDTQY
- TRBV9 14 ASSVDPSGVQETQY
- TRBV28 14 ASSPTLGLAGETQY
- TRBV28 13 ASWGSDRGGTEAF
few TRBV7-9 11 ASSLGVNSPLH
- TRBV11-2 13 ASSPETGGAYGYT
- TRBV6-6 10 ASTRSGNTIY
- TRBV7-8 15 ASSLGKVFLPFDEQF
- TRBV29-1 10 SAGTDSYEQY
- TRBV7-2 16 ASSRFWGRAGVTDTQY
- TRBV5-1 13 ASSAGTGEGEPQH
- TRBV9 16 ASSVVPSGRAGTGELF
- TRBV10-3 14 AISDVDYSQNTEAF
- TRBV19 11 ASTMGGTGELF
- TRBV5-1 14 ASSLVPGGHPYEQY
once TRBV20-1 9 SARSQAEQY
- TRBV10-3 13 AISESGELGSPLH
- TRBV29-1 8 SVRDSEAF
- TRBV19 11 ASSMGLVDEQY
- TRBV5-1 12 ASSLRTGNEKLF
- TRBV7-5 13 VRSSEREHRLEQF
- TRBV18 12 ASSPASGAYEQY
- TRBV6-2/TRBV6-3 10 ASSRLGREAF
once TRBV15 12 ATSRGQGPDTQY
- TRBV6-5 12 ASSRRGGNQPQH
- TRBV2 10 ASRTDSYGYT
- TRBV7-2 13 ASSLTGDRAYEQY
- TRBV4-1 14 ASSQDLGQPNQPQH
few TRBV9 11 ASSNPDQETQY
- TRBV5-1 16 ASSSPHLAGGRADTQY
- TRBV28 13 ASSFVQTGGYGYT
- TRBV6-2/TRBV6-3 15 ASSQATGSGSNQPQH
- TRBV18 13 ASSPAAAEYNEQF
- TRBV6-1 12 ASSEEGRGYGYT
once TRBV27 11 ASSTSQGHGYT
- TRBV5-1 13 ASSRVVADRDTQY
- TRBV5-6 13 ASSLRSLANTEAF
- TRBV2 11 ASSPEEAQPQH
- TRBV4-2 15 ASSQVLRGSSYNEQF
- TRBV7-6 12 ASSSDRGHGEQY
- TRBV19 15 ASSWTVGGSYNSPLH
once TRBV28 12 ASSGTGLAYEQY
- TRBV5-4 13 ASSPSGHLPYEQY
- TRBV3-1/TRBV3-2 10 ASSQGGRSST
- TRBV10-3 12 ALGATSGINEQF
- TRBV4-3 14 ASSQGITTGDEKLF
- TRBV19 11 ASLGQVNTEAF